A single sample gave rise to the 28 T cell receptor beta chains below, sequenced in a study of T cells in tuberculosis. Only in-frame clones appear in the TCRdb table, and some are missing; sequencing was by immunoSEQ multiplex PCR. The table records approximately 35,000 clones, roughly 96% of them present only once. Sequencing was carried out using PBMCs. These receptors all stem from a donor under 30 with latent tuberculosis or without tuberculosis infection.

This clone has just one count. This chain links TRBV29-1 with TRBJ2-1, with D possibly being TRBD2 (5 bases). CDR1 and CDR2 (germline): SQVTM, ANQGSEA. V lost 4 bases and J 2 bases, leaving 12 bases between the germline ends. CDR3 size: 14 residues. The CDR3 coding sequence is TGCAGCGTTGCATGGGGTAGCGCCTACAATGAGCAGTTCTTC. Its translation is CSVAWGSAYNEQFF.

The V gene is TRBV2, the J gene TRBJ1-2, with 11 bases matching TRBD1. The CDR3 runs to 15 residues. Germline-derived CDR1 and CDR2 are SNHLY and FYNNEI. V shed 8 bases, J shed 2 bases, and the junction held 7 bases outside the gene matches. The CDR3 protein is CASLRTGGANYGYTF. CDR3 bases: TGTGCCAGCCTTAGGACAGGGGGCGCGAACTATGGCTACACCTTC.

V gene TRBV27 combines with J gene TRBJ2-3; 9 nucleotides line up with TRBD2. The CDR3 runs to 20 residues. The germline CDR1 and CDR2 sequences are MNHEY and SMNVEV (reference sequence). The J segment lost 0 bases and the V segment lost 4 bases, leaving 17 bases of the junction unmatched. The CDR3 is CASSSRVRLAEETSTDTQYF. Here the CDR3 DNA reads TGTGCCAGCAGTTCCCGGGTTCGACTAGCGGAGGAAACTAGCACAGATACGCAGTATTTT.

The V and J genes are TRBV4-3 and TRBJ2-2; perhaps TRBD1 as D (6 bases). Germline CDR1 is LGHNA and CDR2 is YSLEER. Trimming pared 4 bases from V and 0 bases from J, leaving 9 bases between. This CDR3 contains 15 residues. The chain's CDR3 is CASSRGLPNTGELFF. For the CDR3, the DNA is TGCGCCAGCAGCCGGGGGCTACCGAACACCGGGGAGCTGTTTTTT.

The V call is TRBV30, the J call TRBJ2-3; 7 bases are shared with TRBD2. After removal of 2 bases from V and 6 bases from J, the junction contained 2 bases not matched to a gene. Germline lookup yields CDR1 GTSNPN and CDR2 SVGIG (reference sequence). The CDR3 totals 12 residues. The CDR3 region has the DNA TGTGCCTGGAGTTCCGGGGGGGATACGCAGTATTTT. It specifies CAWSSGGDTQYF.

The V and J genes are TRBV15 and TRBJ1-2, with 10 bases identical to TRBD1. The J segment lost 5 bases and the V segment lost 3 bases, leaving 0 bases of the junction unmatched. Germline-derived CDR1 and CDR2 are LNHNV and YYDKDF (reference sequence). This CDR3 region has 13 residues. CDR3 loop: CATSRDRGYGYTF. CDR3 nucleotide sequence: TGTGCCACCAGCAGGGACAGGGGGTATGGCTACACCTTC.

The gene calls are TRBV6-1 and TRBJ1-6, with a weak D call TRBD1 (5 bases). V lost 11 bases and J 11 bases, leaving 16 bases between the germline ends. This CDR3 contains 12 residues. The germline CDR1 and CDR2 sequences are MNHNS and SASEGT. The CDR3 reads CAAQSGGPPLHF. CDR3 sequence (DNA): TGTGCCGCTCAGTCCGGGGGACCACCCCTCCACTTT.

This clone occurred a few times. The chain joins TRBV6-6 to TRBJ1-1; D is perhaps TRBD1 (5 bases). The CDR3 is 13 amino acids. V lost 7 bases to trimming and J lost 2 bases, with 11 bases between them. Germline-derived CDR1 and CDR2 are MNHNY and SVGAGI (reference sequence). CDR3 DNA sequence: TGTGCCAGCACTCTGGGGGGTAACACTGAAGCTTTCTTT. Encoded protein: CASTLGGNTEAFF.

The rearrangement links TRBV10-1 to TRBJ2-7; no firm D call. CDR1 is WNHNN, CDR2 SYGVQD, per germline (reference sequence). V was clipped by 4 bases and J by 3 bases, with 4 bases between them. This CDR3 region has 11 residues. The CDR3 nucleotides read TGCGCCAGCAGTGCGGGCTACGAGCAGTACTTC. As protein: CASSAGYEQYF.

The gene calls are TRBV5-6 and TRBJ1-3; weak D call: TRBD1 (6 bases). V lost 0 bases and J 3 bases, leaving 10 bases between the germline ends. The CDR3 is made up of 15 amino acids. Germline values: CDR1 SGHDT, CDR2 YYEEEE. CDR3 coding DNA: TGTGCCAGCAGCTTGGGAGGGACAATTGGAAACACCATATATTTT. Translation: CASSLGGTIGNTIYF.

The chain combines TRBV6-1 with TRBJ1-1; D is undetermined. CDR3 length: 14 residues. The V gene lost 5 bases and the J gene lost 1 base, with 11 bases spanning the gap. The germline gives CDR1 MNHNS, CDR2 SASEGT. CDR3 bases: TGTGCCAGCAGTTCTCTCTCCGGGAACACTGAAGCTTTCTTT. It yields the protein CASSSLSGNTEAFF.

This sequence joins TRBV9 and TRBJ1-2; D is unclear. In germline, CDR1 is SGDLS, CDR2 YYNGEE. The CDR3 is 13 residues long. V was cut by 4 bases and J by 4 bases, with 11 bases left in between. The chain's CDR3 is CASSPREGYGYTF. CDR3 coding DNA: TGTGCCAGCAGCCCCCGGGAGGGCTATGGCTACACCTTC.

The chain has TRBV7-2 and TRBJ2-2; 11 nucleotides align to TRBD2. Germline values: CDR1 SGHTA, CDR2 FQGNSA. The CDR3 is 16 amino acids. With 6 bases clipped from V and 1 base from J, the junction kept 4 bases outside the gene matches. The CDR3 spells CASRSTSGGNTGELFF. CDR3 bases: TGTGCCAGCAGATCCACTAGCGGGGGGAACACCGGGGAGCTGTTTTTT. The full variable domain, completed using reference TRBV7-2 and TRBJ2-2, is GAGVSQSPSNKVTEKGKDVELRCDPISGHTALYWYRQSLGQGLEFLIYFQGNSAPDKSGLPSDRFSAERTGGSVSTLTIQRTQQEDSAVYLCASRSTSGGNTGELFFGEGSRLTVL.

The chain couples TRBV28 to TRBJ2-4; 13 positions agree with TRBD2. The CDR3 consists of 17 residues. The germline V gene encodes CDR1 MDHEN and CDR2 SYDVKM. V was clipped by 7 bases and J by 3 bases; unmatched bases: 9. The CDR3 nucleotides read TGTGCCAGCATCGGACTAGCGGGAGAGGGTGGCAAAAACATTCAGTACTTC. The encoded protein is CASIGLAGEGGKNIQYF.

The V call is TRBV29-1, the J call TRBJ1-2; D call uncertain. CDR1 is SQVTM and CDR2 is ANQGSEA in the germline V gene. V lost 4 bases, J lost 4 bases, and 22 bases lay in between. CDR3 length equals 16 residues. The CDR3: CSVAGTTLVSGYGYTF. In DNA form, the CDR3 reads TGCAGCGTTGCTGGTACGACACTCGTTAGTGGCTATGGCTACACCTTC.

This CDR3 reads CASSLSVSRTDTQYF. Written as DNA, the CDR3 is TGTGCCAGCAGCTTAAGTGTCTCTCGGACAGATACGCAGTATTTT. The V and J genes are TRBV7-2 and TRBJ2-3; D is unclear. The CDR3 is 15 amino acids. Per the germline V gene, CDR1 is SGHTA and CDR2 is FQGNSA. Trimming removed 2 bases from V and 3 bases from J, with 12 bases in between.

J is TRBJ1-2 and V is TRBV27, with a weak D call TRBD1 (6 bases). The germline V gene has CDR1 MNHEY and CDR2 SMNVEV (reference sequence). There are 15 residues in the CDR3. The V gene lost 8 bases and the J gene lost 6 bases, with 22 bases spanning the gap. The CDR3 is CASGISRGSRNGYTF. The CDR3 bases are TGTGCCAGCGGGATTTCCAGGGGTTCGCGCAATGGCTACACCTTC.

This chain uses TRBV6-1 with TRBJ2-2; 15 nucleotides match TRBD2. CDR3 size: 19 residues. Germline CDR1 and CDR2: MNHNS and SASEGT. J gave up 7 bases and V 6 bases, and 15 bases lay outside the gene matches. The CDR3 spells CASSEWTSGRARSGGELFF. CDR3 DNA: TGTGCCAGCAGCGAATGGACTAGCGGGAGGGCCCGCTCGGGCGGGGAGCTGTTTTTT.

The V call is TRBV5-1, the J call TRBJ2-2, with TRBD2 matching 7 bases. Germline assignment: CDR1 SGHRS and CDR2 YFSETQ. This CDR3 is 15 amino acids long. The J segment lost 6 bases and the V segment lost 0 bases, leaving 5 bases of the junction unmatched. The CDR3 here is CASSLAQSGAGELFF. Written as DNA, the CDR3 is TGCGCCAGCAGCTTGGCTCAAAGCGGGGCCGGGGAGCTGTTTTTT.

V is TRBV5-6 and J is TRBJ1-1, with unresolved D. The germline CDR1 and CDR2 sequences are SGHDT and YYEEEE. The CDR3 is 15 amino acids. Trimming cost V 3 bases and J 1 base, with 13 bases left between them. CDR3 sequence reads: CASSSTSSGNTEAFF. CDR3 DNA: TGTGCCAGCAGCTCTACGTCCTCCGGGAACACTGAAGCTTTCTTT.

The V and J genes are TRBV6-4 and TRBJ2-1; 7 bases agree with TRBD2. CDR1 and CDR2 (germline): MRHNA, SNTAGT. The V segment lost 6 bases and the J segment 5 bases; nucleotides outside the gene matches: 10. The CDR3 loop spans 15 amino acids. The CDR3 coding sequence is TGTGCCAGCAGCAAGAGCGGGACTAAAAACAATGAGCAGTTCTTC. It codes for CASSKSGTKNNEQFF.

This clone has only one observation. The chain carries TRBV2 and TRBJ1-5; D gene uncertain. This CDR3 has 12 amino acids. Per the germline V gene, CDR1 is SNHLY and CDR2 is FYNNEI. With 7 bases removed from V and 3 bases from J, the gap between germline ends came to 7 bases. This CDR3 is CASNTFNQPQHF. The CDR3 coding sequence is TGTGCCAGCAACACCTTCAATCAGCCCCAGCATTTT.

The chain is built from TRBV9 and TRBJ2-1; 7 bases agree with TRBD2. From germline, CDR1 is SGDLS and CDR2 YYNGEE. V lost 4 bases and J lost 0; bases outside the gene matches: 4. The CDR3 sequence is 15 residues long. The CDR3 reads CASSPSGDSYNEQFF. In DNA, the CDR3 is TGTGCCAGCAGCCCGAGCGGGGACTCCTACAATGAGCAGTTCTTC.

V is TRBV27 and J is TRBJ2-1, with 14 bases aligning to TRBD2. V was pared by 4 bases and J by 10 bases, with 9 bases of the junction left unmatched. There are 16 residues in the CDR3. Germline CDR1 MNHEY, CDR2 SMNVEV (reference sequence). Here the CDR3 DNA reads TGTGCCAGCAGTTCGCCGGGACTAGCGGGAGTTGGAGAGCAGTTCTTC. This sequence encodes CASSSPGLAGVGEQFF.

This chain connects TRBV10-1 to TRBJ1-2; 11 bases are a match to TRBD1. V trimming: 6 bases; J trimming: 7 bases; junction bases outside the gene matches: 10. This CDR3 has 15 amino acids. From germline, CDR1 is WNHNN and CDR2 SYGVQD (reference sequence). CDR3 residues: CASRGTGGPVGGYTF. CDR3 nucleotides: TGCGCCAGCAGAGGGACAGGGGGGCCCGTTGGTGGCTACACCTTC.

This clone was found once. This chain links TRBV6-5 with TRBJ1-4; D not resolved. The CDR3 has 15 residues. The V and J ends lost 0 bases and 8 bases respectively, with 13 bases between them. Germline CDR1 reads MNHEY; CDR2 reads SVGAGI. The DNA for the CDR3 is TGTGCCAGCAGTTACTCGTCCTCCCGAGGGGAAAAACTGTTTTTT. It yields the protein CASSYSSSRGEKLFF.

V is TRBV6-1 and J is TRBJ2-1, with 9 bases lining up with TRBD2. This CDR3 contains 14 residues. The V gene's germline CDR1 is MNHNS and CDR2 SASEGT. Trimming took 6 bases from V and 2 from J; bases not matched to a gene: 2. DNA for the CDR3: TGTGCCAGCAGAATAGCGGGGGCCTACAATGAGCAGTTCTTC. It yields the protein CASRIAGAYNEQFF.

The chain combines TRBV27 with TRBJ1-1; a weak D match, TRBD1 (5 bases). Trimming left V 7 bases short and J 1 base short, with 16 bases between. The CDR3 runs to 15 residues. Germline-derived CDR1 and CDR2 are MNHEY and SMNVEV (reference sequence). CDR3 amino acids: CASTPWGSKNTEAFF. The CDR3 nucleotides are TGTGCCAGCACCCCATGGGGCTCGAAGAACACTGAAGCTTTCTTT.